A single sample gave rise to the 15 T cell receptor beta chains below, sequenced in a study of CD8 T cells in ankylosing spondylitis. No antigen has been assigned to these receptors. Overall study findings and caveats: Ankylosing spondylitis blood seemed to carry a telltale TCR beta motif made of several highly homologous variants.

A single record per CDR3 protein comes from TCRdb applying MiXCR to the 5' RACE reads. The data hold 200,000 to 250,000 distinct CDR3 sequences, with approximately 20% observed a single time. The sample taken for sequencing was blood, either unsorted or a sorted T cell fraction (not recorded which). The receptors here all came from a male donor with ankylosing spondylitis.

V usage is TRBV29-1 and J usage is TRBJ2-1; 9 bases line up with TRBD1. Germline CDR1 and CDR2: SQVTM and ANQGSEA. The CDR3 runs to 18 residues. The V and J ends lost 0 bases and 3 bases, in that order; junction bases with no gene match: 12. CDR3 bases: TGCAGCGTTGAAGATCAAAGATGGGGGACAGGGCTCTACAATGAGCAGTTCTTC. Its protein product is CSVEDQRWGTGLYNEQFF.

The chain joins TRBV12-5 to TRBJ2-2; D may be TRBD2 (6 bases). V was clipped by 1 base and J by 10 bases, with 16 bases between them. The CDR3 extends over 15 amino acids. The germline V gene has CDR1 LGHNT and CDR2 FRNRAP. CDR3 sequence: CASGLAPGRVEELFF. CDR3 nucleotide sequence: TGTGCTAGTGGTTTGGCCCCCGGGAGAGTCGAGGAGCTGTTTTTT.

A few counts support this clonotype. Here the CDR3 DNA reads TGTGCCAGCGAACTATTGACAGAGGGCGGCACTGAAGCTTTCTTT. Protein: CASELLTEGGTEAFF. The chain uses TRBV6-1 and TRBJ1-1; a possible D gene is TRBD1 (5 bases). The CDR3 spans 15 residues. Trimming stripped 8 bases from V and 4 bases from J, with 20 bases between. The germline V gene encodes CDR1 MNHNS and CDR2 SASEGT.

The chain is built from TRBV7-9 and TRBJ2-7; D unclear. V shed 6 bases and J shed 2 bases, with 11 bases lying between them. Germline V gene data show CDR1 as SEHNR and CDR2 as FQNEAQ (reference sequence). The CDR3 length is 13 residues. The CDR3 sequence: CASSHPDTYEQYF. Written as DNA, the CDR3 is TGTGCCAGCAGTCACCCGGATACCTACGAGCAGTACTTC.

The sample holds a few counts of this clonotype. The J gene is TRBJ2-1, the V gene TRBV5-4; tentative D call: TRBD2 (6 bases). V lost 4 bases, J lost 6 bases, and 14 bases lay in between. Germline-derived CDR1 and CDR2 are SGHNT and YYREEE (reference sequence). The CDR3 runs 14 residues. The CDR3: CASSLGEAVNEQFF. DNA for the CDR3: TGTGCCAGCAGCCTCGGGGAGGCCGTCAATGAGCAGTTCTTC.

This clonotype appeared a few times. V gene TRBV12-3 or TRBV12-4 combines with J gene TRBJ1-5; 7 bases map to TRBD1. The length of the CDR3 is 14 residues. V trimming: 6 bases; J trimming: 5 bases; junction bases outside the gene matches: 7. CDR3 protein: CASSVDRVDQPQHF. As DNA, the CDR3 is TGTGCCAGCAGCGTCGACAGGGTAGATCAGCCCCAGCATTTT.

This clonotype came up a few times. This chain joins TRBV9 and TRBJ2-7; TRBD2 agrees at 9 bases. Germline-derived CDR1 and CDR2 are SGDLS and YYNGEE. The CDR3 has 14 residues. Germline trimming cut 0 bases from V and 4 bases from J; bases unmatched to any gene: 2. CDR3 sequence reads: CASSVGGRGYEQYF. For the CDR3, the DNA is TGTGCCAGCAGCGTAGGCGGGAGGGGGTACGAGCAGTACTTC.

This chain connects TRBV5-1 to TRBJ2-7, with 14 bases that match TRBD2. V trimming: 4 bases; J trimming: 3 bases; junction bases outside the gene matches: 9. Per the germline V gene, CDR1 is SGHRS and CDR2 is YFSETQ. The CDR3 loop spans 17 amino acids. For the CDR3, the DNA is TGCGCCAGCAGCCTGTCCCCTGGGACTAGCGGGAGCTACGAGCAGTACTTC. It yields the protein CASSLSPGTSGSYEQYF.

V is TRBV20-1 and J is TRBJ2-1, with 7 bases matching TRBD1. In germline, CDR1 is DFQATT, CDR2 SNEGSKA (reference sequence). Losses at the gene ends were 4 bases for V and 7 bases for J; bases not matched to a gene: 16. This CDR3 contains 16 residues. The DNA of the CDR3 is TGCAGTGCTACCGAGAACAGGGGTCCCGATTTAAATGAGCAGTTCTTC. It specifies CSATENRGPDLNEQFF.

This clonotype has just a few counts. This sequence joins TRBV5-1 and TRBJ2-1; 7 bases map to TRBD2. V dropped 4 bases and J dropped 4; count of bases not matched to a gene: 11. CDR3 length: 16 residues. In germline, CDR1 is SGHRS, CDR2 YFSETQ. This chain's CDR3 is CASSPGERDLYNEQFF. The CDR3 nucleotides read TGCGCCAGCAGCCCGGGGGAGCGGGACCTGTACAATGAGCAGTTCTTC.

The chain uses TRBV20-1 and TRBJ2-1; 9 bases line up with TRBD1. This CDR3 is built from 13 residues. The J segment lost 8 bases and the V segment lost 2 bases, leaving 4 bases of the junction unmatched. Germline CDR1 and CDR2: DFQATT and SNEGSKA (reference sequence). The CDR3 DNA is TGCAGTGCTAGAAGACAGGGGGGGGATGAGCAGTTCTTC. Amino acid sequence: CSARRQGGDEQFF.

The table lists this clonotype with many counts. The rearrangement joins TRBV20-1 to TRBJ2-1; 7 bases align to TRBD2. Germline CDR1 is DFQATT and CDR2 is SNEGSKA (reference sequence). This CDR3 has 15 amino acids. The junction had 6 bases not matched to a gene; V was cut back by 1 base and J by 3 bases. The CDR3 DNA is TGCAGTGCTAGAGCTCCGGGAGGAGTCTACAATGAGCAGTTCTTC. Translating it yields CSARAPGGVYNEQFF.

This clonotype was seen a handful of times. V is TRBV7-9 and J is TRBJ1-1, with a possible D match to TRBD1 (6 bases). The V end was cut by 3 bases, the J end by 0 bases, with 11 bases between. CDR1 and CDR2 from the germline V gene are SEHNR and FQNEAQ (reference sequence). The CDR3 covers 15 residues. The CDR3 protein is CASSFGTQMNTEAFF. The DNA of the CDR3 is TGTGCCAGCAGCTTCGGGACACAGATGAACACTGAAGCTTTCTTT.

The rearrangement links TRBV6-2 or TRBV6-3 to TRBJ2-5; TRBD2 is a possible D gene (6 bases). Per the germline V gene, CDR1 is MNHEY and CDR2 is SVGEGT. Deletions cut 4 bases from V and 1 base from J, with 13 bases between. The length of the CDR3 is 15 residues. CDR3 nucleotides: TGTGCCAGCAGTTCCACGGGGGACCTCCAAGAGACCCAGTACTTC. Its protein product is CASSSTGDLQETQYF.

This clonotype was found a few times. The CDR3 bases are TGCGCCAGCAGCCAACTAGTGGTAGCGGGGGCAGATACGCAGTATTTT. Protein product: CASSQLVVAGADTQYF. This chain connects TRBV4-3 to TRBJ2-3; 9 nucleotides align to TRBD2. J gave up 4 bases and V 2 bases, and 7 bases lay outside the gene matches. The germline gives CDR1 LGHNA, CDR2 YSLEER. This CDR3 comprises 16 residues.